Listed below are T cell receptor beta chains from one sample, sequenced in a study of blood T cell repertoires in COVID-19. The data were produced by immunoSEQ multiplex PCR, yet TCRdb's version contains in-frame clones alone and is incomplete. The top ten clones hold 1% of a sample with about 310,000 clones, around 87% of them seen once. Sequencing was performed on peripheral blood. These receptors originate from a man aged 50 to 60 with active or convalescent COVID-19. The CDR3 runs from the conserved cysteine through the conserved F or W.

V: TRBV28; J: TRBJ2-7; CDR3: CASSMTLTGSYEQYF
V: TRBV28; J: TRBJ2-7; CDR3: CASSLLTGDYEQYF
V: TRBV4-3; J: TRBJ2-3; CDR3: CASRKRGGTDTQYF
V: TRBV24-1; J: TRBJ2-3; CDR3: CATSDFGTGASQDTQYF
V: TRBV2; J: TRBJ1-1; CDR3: CASRSDRGEGEAFF
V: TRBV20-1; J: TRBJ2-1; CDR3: CSASGYNEQFF
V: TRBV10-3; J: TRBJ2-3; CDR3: CAISTSTDTQYF
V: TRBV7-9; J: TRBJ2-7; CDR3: CASNPGGTYEQYF
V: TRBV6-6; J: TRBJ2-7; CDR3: CASSSNYEQYF
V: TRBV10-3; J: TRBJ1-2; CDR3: CAISESPRDYGYTF
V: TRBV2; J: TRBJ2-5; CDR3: CASRDRAETQYF
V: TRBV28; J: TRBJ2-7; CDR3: CASSLHGLNSYEQYF
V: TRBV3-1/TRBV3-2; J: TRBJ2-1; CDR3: CASSQGLANEQFF
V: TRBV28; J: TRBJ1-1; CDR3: CASSAIATITAFF
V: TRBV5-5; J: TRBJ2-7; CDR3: CASSQQGSSYEQYF
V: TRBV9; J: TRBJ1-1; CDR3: CASSVLSGDTEAFF
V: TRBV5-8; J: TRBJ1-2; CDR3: CASSKYGTGGAYGYTF
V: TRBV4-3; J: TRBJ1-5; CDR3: CASSQGRQGGQPQHF
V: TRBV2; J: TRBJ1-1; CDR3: CASRVTGVGPEAFF
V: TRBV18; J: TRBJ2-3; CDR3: CASSLSRTDTQYF
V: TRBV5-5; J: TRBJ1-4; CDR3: CASSGRFTNEKLFF
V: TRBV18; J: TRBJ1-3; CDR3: CASSRQTGNTIYF
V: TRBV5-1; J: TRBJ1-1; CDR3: CASSSGQMNTEAFF
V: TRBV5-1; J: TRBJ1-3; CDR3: CASSSDRGGNTIYF
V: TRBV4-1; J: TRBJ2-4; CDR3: CASSQGSSGRALAKNIQYF
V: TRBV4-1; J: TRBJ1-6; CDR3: CASSQDQRDRSRNSPLHF
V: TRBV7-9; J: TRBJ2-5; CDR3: CASSFTGGEETQYF
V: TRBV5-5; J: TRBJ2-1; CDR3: CASNSQWGGNEQFF
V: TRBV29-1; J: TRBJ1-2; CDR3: CSVRDRVGYGYTF
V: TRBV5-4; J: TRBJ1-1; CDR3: CASSARTGWNTEAFF
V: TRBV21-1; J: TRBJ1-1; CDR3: CASSKVRDRVNTEAFF
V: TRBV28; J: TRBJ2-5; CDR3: CASSFVGQGQETQYF
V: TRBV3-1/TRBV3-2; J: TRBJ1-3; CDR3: CASSQVNSGNTIYF
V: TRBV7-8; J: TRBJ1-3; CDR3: CASSFGGPGNTIYF
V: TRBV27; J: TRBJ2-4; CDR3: CASTRKLETPKNIQYF
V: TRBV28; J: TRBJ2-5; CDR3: CASSLQGRETQYF
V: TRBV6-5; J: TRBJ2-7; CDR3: CASSYQGTSYEQYF